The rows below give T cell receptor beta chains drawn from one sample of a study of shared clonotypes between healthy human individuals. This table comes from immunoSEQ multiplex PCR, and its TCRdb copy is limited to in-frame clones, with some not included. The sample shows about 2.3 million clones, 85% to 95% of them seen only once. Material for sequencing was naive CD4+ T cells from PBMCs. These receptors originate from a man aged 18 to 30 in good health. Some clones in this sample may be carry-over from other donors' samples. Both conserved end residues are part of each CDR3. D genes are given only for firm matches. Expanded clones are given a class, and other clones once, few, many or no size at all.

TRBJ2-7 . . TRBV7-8 CASSSKAGTPDEQYF TGTGCCAGCAGCTCGAAAGCGGGCACTCCCGACGAGCAGTACTTC
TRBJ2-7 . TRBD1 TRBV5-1 CASSSRGPYEQYF TGCGCCAGCAGCTCGAGGGGGCCCTACGAGCAGTACTTC
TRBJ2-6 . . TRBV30 CAWSAGFGANVLTF TGTGCCTGGAGTGCTGGGTTTGGGGCCAACGTCCTGACTTTC
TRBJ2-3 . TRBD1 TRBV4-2 CASSQSGQLGTDTQYF TGTGCCAGCAGCCAGTCGGGACAGCTCGGCACAGATACGCAGTATTTT
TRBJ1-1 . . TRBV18 CASSGGAGKNTEAFF TGTGCCAGCTCAGGTGGCGCAGGGAAGAACACTGAAGCTTTCTTT
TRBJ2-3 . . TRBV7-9 CASSRGRDTDTQYF TGTGCCAGCAGCCGAGGACGAGACACAGATACGCAGTATTTT
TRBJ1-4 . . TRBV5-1 CASSRWAGQSNEKLFF TGCGCCAGCAGCCGGTGGGCTGGGCAATCTAATGAAAAACTGTTTTTT
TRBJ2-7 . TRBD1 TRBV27 CASSLRDRGRSYEQYF TGTGCCAGCAGTCTCCGGGACAGGGGGCGTTCGTACGAGCAGTACTTC
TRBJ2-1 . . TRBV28 CASNLGGGAYNEQFF TGTGCCAGCAACCTAGGGGGGGGCGCCTACAATGAGCAGTTCTTC
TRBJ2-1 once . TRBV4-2 CASSRPATVVGTTSEQFF TGTGCCAGCAGCCGCCCAGCCACGGTTGTGGGTACTACGAGCGAGCAGTTCTTC
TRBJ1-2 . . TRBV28 CASSLLNYGYTF TGTGCCAGCAGTTTACTAAACTATGGCTACACCTTC
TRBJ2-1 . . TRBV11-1 CASSLVGSNYNEQFF TGTGCCAGCAGCTTAGTGGGCAGTAATTACAATGAGCAGTTCTTC
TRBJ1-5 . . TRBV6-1 CASSINRGSQPQHF TGTGCCAGCAGTATCAATAGGGGCAGTCAGCCCCAGCATTTT
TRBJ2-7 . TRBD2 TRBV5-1 CASRDQTSGGYEQYF TGCGCCAGCAGGGACCAGACTAGCGGGGGTTACGAGCAGTACTTC
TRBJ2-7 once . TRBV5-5 CASSLRSGSYEQYF TGTGCCAGCAGCTTGAGGTCGGGTTCCTACGAGCAGTACTTC
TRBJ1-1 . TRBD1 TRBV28 CASSRQGGVGTEAFF TGTGCCAGCAGCCGGCAGGGGGGCGTCGGCACTGAAGCTTTCTTT
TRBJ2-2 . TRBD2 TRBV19 CASSSSGRNTGELFF TGTGCCAGTAGTTCTAGCGGAAGGAACACCGGGGAGCTGTTTTTT
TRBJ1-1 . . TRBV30 CAWSVQAGTEAFF TGTGCCTGGAGTGTACAGGCGGGCACTGAAGCTTTCTTT
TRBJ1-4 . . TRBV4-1 CASSLTRGEKLFF TGCGCCAGCAGCCTTACGAGAGGGGAAAAACTGTTTTTT
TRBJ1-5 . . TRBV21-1 CASIKGVFNQPQHF TGTGCCAGCATAAAAGGGGTATTCAATCAGCCCCAGCATTTT
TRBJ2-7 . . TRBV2 CASRLAREQYF TGTGCCAGCAGACTGGCGCGAGAGCAGTACTTC
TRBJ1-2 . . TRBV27 CASSLLGAGGYTF TGTGCCAGCAGTTTATTGGGGGCGGGCGGCTACACCTTC